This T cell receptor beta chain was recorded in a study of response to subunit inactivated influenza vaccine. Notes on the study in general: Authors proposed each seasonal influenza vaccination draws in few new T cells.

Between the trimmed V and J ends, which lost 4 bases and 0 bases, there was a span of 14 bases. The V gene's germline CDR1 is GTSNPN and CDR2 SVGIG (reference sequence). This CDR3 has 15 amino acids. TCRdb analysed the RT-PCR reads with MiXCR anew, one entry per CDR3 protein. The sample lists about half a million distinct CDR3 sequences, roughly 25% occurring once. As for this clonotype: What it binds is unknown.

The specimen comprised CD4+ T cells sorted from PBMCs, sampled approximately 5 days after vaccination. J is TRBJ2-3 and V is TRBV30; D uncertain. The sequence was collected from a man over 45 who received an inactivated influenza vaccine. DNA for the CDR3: TGTGCCTGGACTCGACGAAAGGCTAGCACAGATACGCAGTATTTT. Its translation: CAWTRRKASTDTQYF. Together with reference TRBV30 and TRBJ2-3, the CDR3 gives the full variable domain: SQTIHQWPATLVQPVGSPLSLECTVEGTSNPNLYWYRQAAGRGLQLLFYSVGIGQISSEVPQNLSASRPQDRQFILSSKKLLLSDSGFYLCAWTRRKASTDTQYFGPGTRLTVL.